Shown below are 13 T cell receptor beta chains from a single sample sequenced in a study of cytomegalovirus exposure and HLA in healthy donors. The table came from immunoSEQ multiplex PCR; TCRdb's copy has only in-frame clones and leaves some out. The table includes 100,000 to 150,000 clones, approximately 89% detected once. Sequenced sample: PBMCs. Receptor source: a young woman in good health and CMV-seronegative.

The chain carries TRBV28 and TRBJ1-2, with 7 bases that match TRBD1. Germline assignment: CDR1 MDHEN and CDR2 SYDVKM. CDR3 size: 17 residues. V was clipped by 1 base and J by 4 bases; unmatched bases: 12. This CDR3 reads CASSLSGRGGAGYGYTF. Written as DNA, the CDR3 is TGTGCCAGCAGTTTATCCGGGCGAGGGGGCGCCGGCTATGGCTACACCTTC.

V usage is TRBV5-1 and J usage is TRBJ2-7; 8 bases are a match to TRBD2. CDR3 length equals 18 residues. Looked up from germline, CDR1 is SGHRS and CDR2 is YFSETQ. Trimming at V came to 4 bases and at J to 3 bases, leaving 18 bases not matched to a gene. CDR3 bases: TGCGCCAGCAGCCTAACTGAAAAAATGACTAGCGCGAGCTACGAGCAGTACTTC. This sequence encodes CASSLTEKMTSASYEQYF.

The V gene is TRBV19, the J gene TRBJ2-6; 10 nucleotides line up with TRBD1. The CDR3 has 19 residues. The trim removed 1 base at V and 3 bases at J, leaving 9 bases unmatched. In germline, CDR1 is LNHDA, CDR2 SQIVND (reference sequence). The chain's CDR3 is CASSIAVGTGEGGANVLTF. CDR3 sequence (DNA): TGTGCCAGTAGTATAGCGGTAGGGACAGGGGAAGGTGGGGCCAACGTCCTGACTTTC.

The V and J genes are TRBV7-9 and TRBJ1-5; possibly TRBD1 for D (6 bases). The germline V and J ends were trimmed by 1 base and 3 bases, with 10 bases remaining between them. The CDR3 sequence is 15 residues long. Germline CDR1 is SEHNR and CDR2 is FQNEAQ (reference sequence). DNA for the CDR3: TGTGCCAGCAGCTTAGATGGACAGTACAATCAGCCCCAGCATTTT. Protein: CASSLDGQYNQPQHF. Full variable domain (remainder filled in from reference TRBV7-9 and TRBJ1-5): DTGVSQNPRHKITKRGQNVTFRCDPISEHNRLYWYRQTLGQGPEFLTYFQNEAQLEKSRLLSDRFSAERPKGSFSTLEIQRTEQGDSAMYLCASSLDGQYNQPQHFGDGTRLSIL.

The rearrangement uses TRBV30 and TRBJ2-7; maybe TRBD2 (5 bases). The CDR3 is 13 residues long. CDR1 and CDR2 from the germline V gene are GTSNPN and SVGIG (reference sequence). The ends were cut back, 5 bases at V and 1 base at J, with 12 bases in the middle. CDR3 residues: CAWGRGSSYEQYF. For the CDR3, the DNA is TGTGCCTGGGGACGGGGATCTTCCTACGAGCAGTACTTC. The full variable domain, its missing parts supplied by reference TRBV30 and TRBJ2-7, is SQTIHQWPATLVQPVGSPLSLECTVEGTSNPNLYWYRQAAGRGLQLLFYSVGIGQISSEVPQNLSASRPQDRQFILSSKKLLLSDSGFYLCAWGRGSSYEQYFGPGTRLTVT.

The chain is built from TRBV5-6 and TRBJ2-7, with TRBD2 matching over 11 bases. The J segment lost 0 bases and the V segment lost 5 bases, leaving 7 bases of the junction unmatched. Germline V gives CDR1 SGHDT, CDR2 YYEEEE. CDR3 size: 16 residues. Here the CDR3 reads CASSSGRGFDSYEQYF. CDR3 coding DNA: TGTGCCAGCAGTAGCGGGAGGGGTTTTGACTCCTACGAGCAGTACTTC.

The V call is TRBV4-3, the J call TRBJ1-5; D is uncertain. The V end was cut by 2 bases, the J end by 4 bases, with 12 bases between. Looked up from germline, CDR1 is LGHNA and CDR2 is YSLEER. The CDR3 sequence is 15 residues long. CDR3 nucleotides: TGCGCCAGCAGCCAATACCTTAACGGGAATCAGCCCCAGCATTTT. It specifies CASSQYLNGNQPQHF.

The chain couples TRBV7-2 to TRBJ2-1, with 10 bases aligning to TRBD1. The CDR3 covers 15 residues. Germline V gene lookup returns CDR1 SGHTA and CDR2 FQGNSA. Trimming removed 5 bases from V and 1 base from J; junction bases left unmatched: 2. Here the CDR3 DNA reads TGTGCCAGCAGCATGGACAGGGGGTCCTACAATGAGCAGTTCTTC. Amino acids: CASSMDRGSYNEQFF.

V and J are TRBV5-4 and TRBJ1-2; 7 bases align to TRBD1. Looked up from germline, CDR1 is SGHNT and CDR2 is YYREEE (reference sequence). J lost 8 bases, V lost 4 bases, and 17 bases had no gene match. There are 16 residues in the CDR3. In nucleotides, the CDR3 is TGTGCCAGCAGCGCCGGGGACCTGTGGCAGGGGGACGGCTACACCTTC. As protein: CASSAGDLWQGDGYTF.

V and J are TRBV6-5 and TRBJ1-3; D is undetermined. Deletions cut 10 bases from V and 0 bases from J, with 10 bases between. This CDR3 contains 13 residues. Per the germline V gene, CDR1 is MNHEY and CDR2 is SVGAGI. The CDR3 sequence: CATTPSSGNTIYF. DNA of the CDR3: TGTGCCACAACACCAAGCTCTGGAAACACCATATATTTT.

The rearrangement joins TRBV6-5 to TRBJ2-4; 7 bases match TRBD1. Germline V gene lookup returns CDR1 MNHEY and CDR2 SVGAGI. Germline trimming cut 4 bases from V and 13 bases from J; bases unmatched to any gene: 4. The CDR3 has 11 residues. The CDR3 DNA sequence: TGTGCCAGCAGTTCCCCGGGACAGCAGTACTTC. Its protein product is CASSSPGQQYF.

This chain joins TRBV30 and TRBJ1-6; 9 nucleotides line up with TRBD1. The CDR3 extends over 15 amino acids. CDR1 and CDR2 from the germline V gene are GTSNPN and SVGIG (reference sequence). Unmatched junction bases numbered 4, after V lost 0 bases and J lost 7 bases. The CDR3, as DNA: TGTGCCTGGAGTGTATCTGACAGGGGGAATTCACCCCTCCACTTT. It is translated as CAWSVSDRGNSPLHF.

The J gene is TRBJ2-7, the V gene TRBV7-2; tentative D call: TRBD2 (5 bases). The CDR3 totals 13 residues. V was pared by 11 bases and J by 2 bases, with 16 bases between. CDR1 SGHTA and CDR2 FQGNSA come from the germline V gene. The CDR3 DNA reads TGTGCCTCCTCAGGATCGGGAACCTACGAGCAGTACTTC. Amino acids: CASSGSGTYEQYF.